This T cell receptor (beta chain) was documented in a study of shared clonotypes between healthy human individuals. Overall study context: Three plates were used per donor for CD4 naive, three for CD4 memory, two for CD8 naive and one for CD8 memory.

Concerning this clone itself: Its antigen is undetermined.

The study's findings and limits: Sorted-subset samples were not fully sequenced, rarefaction indicated. Clonotypes shared by all four sorted-subset donors had higher generation probabilities than non-shared clonotypes.

Using immunoSEQ multiplex PCR, the repertoire was profiled, and TCRdb retains in-frame clones only, with some absent. This sample has some 690,000 clones, with less than 95% found just once. The trim removed 5 bases at V and 5 bases at J, leaving 14 bases unmatched. The CDR3 runs to 17 residues. CDR1 SGHAT and CDR2 FQNNGV come from the germline V gene. Only Caucasian adults living in Nashville, Tennessee served as donors. Material: memory CD8+ T cells from PBMCs. Subset here: CD45RO+ cells pooled with CCR7-negative TemRA cells. This clonotype originated in a man aged 18-30 years in good health. Some clones in this sample may be carry-over from other donors' samples. The rearrangement joins TRBV11-2 to TRBJ1-1; 10 bases line up with TRBD1. CDR3 protein: CASSPVGGGQGKTEAFF. The CDR3 bases are TGTGCCAGCAGCCCCGTAGGTGGGGGACAGGGGAAGACTGAAGCTTTCTTT.